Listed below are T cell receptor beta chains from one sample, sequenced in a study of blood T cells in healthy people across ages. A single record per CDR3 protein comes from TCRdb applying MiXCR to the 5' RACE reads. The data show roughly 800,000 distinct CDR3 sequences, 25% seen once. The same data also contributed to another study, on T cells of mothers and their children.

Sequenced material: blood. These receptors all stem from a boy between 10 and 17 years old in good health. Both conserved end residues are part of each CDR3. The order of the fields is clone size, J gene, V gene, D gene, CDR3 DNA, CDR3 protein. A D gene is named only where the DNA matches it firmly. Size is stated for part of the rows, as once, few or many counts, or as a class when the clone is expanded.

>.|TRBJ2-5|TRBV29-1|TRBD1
TGCAGCGTCCCTCAGGGGGCTGAGACCCAGTACTTC
CSVPQGAETQYF
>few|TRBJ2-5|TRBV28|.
TGTGCCAGCAGTTACCCACAGGTTTTGGGGGAGACCCAGTACTTC
CASSYPQVLGETQYF
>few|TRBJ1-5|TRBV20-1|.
TGCAGTGCTAGAGAAGGGCAGCCCCAGCATTTT
CSAREGQPQHF
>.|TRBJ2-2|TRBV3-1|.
TGTGCCAGCAGCCAAGAAAGCAGGAACACCGGGGAGCTGTTTTTT
CASSQESRNTGELFF
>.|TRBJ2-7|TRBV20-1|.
TGCAGTGCTAGATTGGGAGGCCTCTACGAGCAGTACTTC
CSARLGGLYEQYF
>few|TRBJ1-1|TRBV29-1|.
TGCAGCGTTGAGGGCATAGAGATGAACACTGAAGCTTTCTTT
CSVEGIEMNTEAFF
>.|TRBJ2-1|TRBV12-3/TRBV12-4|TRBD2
TGTGCCAGCAGTTCCGGGACTAGGCTTGAGCAGTTCTTC
CASSSGTRLEQFF
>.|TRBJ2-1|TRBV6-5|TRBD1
TGTGCCAGCAGTTACTCCCAGTTCTGGACAGGGGAGTTCTTC
CASSYSQFWTGEFF
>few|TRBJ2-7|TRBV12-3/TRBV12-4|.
TGTGCCAGCAGTTCAGGGAACGAGCAGTACTTC
CASSSGNEQYF
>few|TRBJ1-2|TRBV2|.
TGTGCCGGCGCCCGGGAGAACTATGGCTACACCTTC
CAGARENYGYTF
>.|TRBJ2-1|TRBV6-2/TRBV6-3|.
TGTGCCAGCAGTTACTTAGGACTAAGCTCCTACAATGAGCAGTTCTTC
CASSYLGLSSYNEQFF
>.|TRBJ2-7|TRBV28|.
TGTGCCAGCAGTTTATCGGCGTGGGGGGTTTACGAGCAGTACTTC
CASSLSAWGVYEQYF
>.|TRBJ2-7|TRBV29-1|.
TGCAGCGTTGAAGTCTGGCATTCGGACGAGCAGTACTTC
CSVEVWHSDEQYF
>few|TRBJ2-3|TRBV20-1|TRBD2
TGCAGTGTTACACCTAGCGGGAGGGCCACAGATACGCAGTATTTT
CSVTPSGRATDTQYF
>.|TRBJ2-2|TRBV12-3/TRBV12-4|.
TGTGCCAGCAGTTTGTTAACCGGCAGCCCCACCGGGGAGCTGTTTTTT
CASSLLTGSPTGELFF
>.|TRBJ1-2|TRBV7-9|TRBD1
TGTGCCAGCAGCCCAATCGACAGGGGAGTACATGGCTACACCTTC
CASSPIDRGVHGYTF
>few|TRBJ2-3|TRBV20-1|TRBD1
TGCAGTGCTAGAGTACGGACAGGGCGTACAGATACGCAGTATTTT
CSARVRTGRTDTQYF
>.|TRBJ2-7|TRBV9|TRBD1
TGTGCCAGCAGCGTAGCAGGGACAGACTACGAGCAGTACTTC
CASSVAGTDYEQYF
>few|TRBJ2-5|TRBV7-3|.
TGTGCCAGCAGCCTAATCGTCCGGCTTACCCAGTACTTC
CASSLIVRLTQYF
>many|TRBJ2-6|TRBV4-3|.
TGCGCCAGCAGCCAAGATGGAAGGGCCGGGGCCAACGTCCTGACTTTC
CASSQDGRAGANVLTF
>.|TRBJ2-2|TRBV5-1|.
TGCGCCAGCAGCTTTGGGGGCCAGGCCGGGGAGCTGTTTTTT
CASSFGGQAGELFF
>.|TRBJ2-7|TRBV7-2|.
TGTGCCAGCAGCCCACGGCGGTATTACGAGCAGCACTTC
CASSPRRYYEQHF
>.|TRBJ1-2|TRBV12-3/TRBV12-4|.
TGTGCCAGCAGTTTTTCACAGTATGGCTACACCTTC
CASSFSQYGYTF
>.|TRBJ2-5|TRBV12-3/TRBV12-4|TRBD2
TGTGCTAGCAGGACTAGCGGGGGGGAAGAGACCCAGTACTTC
CASRTSGGEETQYF
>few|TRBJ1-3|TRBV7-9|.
TGTGCCAGCAGCTTATCGTCAGGGAGTCGAAACACCATATATTTT
CASSLSSGSRNTIYF
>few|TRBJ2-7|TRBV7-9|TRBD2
TGTGCCAGCAGCCTCATCGGACTAGCGGGAGGGAGAGGCGAGCAGTACTTC
CASSLIGLAGGRGEQYF
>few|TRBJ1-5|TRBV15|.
TGTGCCACCAGCAGGGCAGGGCCCCGTCAGCCCCAGCATTTT
CATSRAGPRQPQHF
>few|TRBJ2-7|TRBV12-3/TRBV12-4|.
TGTGCCAGCAAGTCGCAGGGTCAAGGTCGGAAGCAGTACTTC
CASKSQGQGRKQYF
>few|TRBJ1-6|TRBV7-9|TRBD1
TGTGCCAGCAGCCTTGGACAGGGGGGGCCTTATGGGTCACCCCTCCACTTT
CASSLGQGGPYGSPLHF
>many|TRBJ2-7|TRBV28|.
TGTGCCAGCAGCCCCGGGTACTACGAGCAGTACTTC
CASSPGYYEQYF
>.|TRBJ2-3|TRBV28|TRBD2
TGTGCCAGCAGTTTGGCTAGCGGAGGAGACCCAGATACGCAGTATTTT
CASSLASGGDPDTQYF
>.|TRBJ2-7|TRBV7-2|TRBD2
TGTGCCAGCAGCAACCGTCATGGGACTAGCGGGGGGCTCCCCTACGAGCAGTACTTC
CASSNRHGTSGGLPYEQYF
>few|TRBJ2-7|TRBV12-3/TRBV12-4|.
TGTGCCAGCGGCGCTTCTTCCTTTGGAGAGCAGTACTTC
CASGASSFGEQYF
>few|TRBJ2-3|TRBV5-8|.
TGTGCCAGCAGCTTGGCTCTCTGGGGCGGGATTGGTACAGATACGCAGTATTTT
CASSLALWGGIGTDTQYF
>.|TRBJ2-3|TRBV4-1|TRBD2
TGCGCCAGCAGACCCGGTGGTAGCGGGACAGATACGCAGTATTTT
CASRPGGSGTDTQYF
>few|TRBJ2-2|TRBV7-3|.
TGTGCCAGCAGCCCTCCCCGCGGGACGAACACCGGGGAGCTGTTTTTT
CASSPPRGTNTGELFF
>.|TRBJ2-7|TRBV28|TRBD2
TGTGCCACCTCTGGGGGGGGCTACGAGCAGTACTTC
CATSGGGYEQYF
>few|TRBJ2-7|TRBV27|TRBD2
TGTGCCAGCAAGCTCGCGGGACTAGCGGGCGGTAGCTCCTACGAGCAGTACTTC
CASKLAGLAGGSSYEQYF
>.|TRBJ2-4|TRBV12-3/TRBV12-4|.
TGTGCCAGCACCTGCCCGACTTTTCGGGGCGGAAACATTCAGTACTTC
CASTCPTFRGGNIQYF
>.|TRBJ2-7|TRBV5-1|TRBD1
TGCGCCAGCAGCGCCACAGGGGGCGCGTCCTACGAGCAGTACTTC
CASSATGGASYEQYF
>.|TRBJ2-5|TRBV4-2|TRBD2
TGTGCCAGCAGCCAAGGCGGGAGTTCGGAGACCCAGTACTTC
CASSQGGSSETQYF
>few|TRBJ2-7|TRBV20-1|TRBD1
TGCAGTGCCCCACCGGACAGGGCCTACGAGCAGTACTTC
CSAPPDRAYEQYF
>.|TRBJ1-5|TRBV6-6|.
TGTGCCAGCAGTTATGATGGGGGAGGCGGTCAGCCCCAGCATTTT
CASSYDGGGGQPQHF
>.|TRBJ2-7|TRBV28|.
TGTGCCAGCAGTGTACCTGTAAGCTACGAGCAGTACTTC
CASSVPVSYEQYF
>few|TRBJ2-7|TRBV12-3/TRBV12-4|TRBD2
TGTGCCAGCACCAATAGCGGGGCTCGAGGCGAGCAGTACTTC
CASTNSGARGEQYF
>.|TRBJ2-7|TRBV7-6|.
TGTGCCAGCAGCGCAGCAGGGATCGGCGAGCAGTACTTC
CASSAAGIGEQYF
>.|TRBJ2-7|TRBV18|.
TGTGCCAGCTCACCAAGGGGGCGACTAGCTTCAACCTGGGGTTACGAGCAGTACTTC
CASSPRGRLASTWGYEQYF
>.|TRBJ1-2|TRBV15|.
TGTGCCACCAGCAGACCATCGAACCCGGACAGCAACTATGGCTACACCTTC
CATSRPSNPDSNYGYTF
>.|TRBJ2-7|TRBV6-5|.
TGTGCCAGCAGTTCCCGATGGACAGGGACTAAACCCTACGAGCAGTACTTC
CASSSRWTGTKPYEQYF
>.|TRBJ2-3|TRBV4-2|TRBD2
TGTGCCAGCAGCCAAGACCCTAAACTAGCGGGCGCAGATACGCAGTATTTT
CASSQDPKLAGADTQYF
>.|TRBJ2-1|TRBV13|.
TGTGCCAGCAGCTATACAGGGAGGGCCTACAATGAGCAGTTCTTC
CASSYTGRAYNEQFF
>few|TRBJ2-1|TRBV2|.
TGTGCCAGCAGTGAAACTGCACGCTCCTACAATGAGCAGTTCTTC
CASSETARSYNEQFF
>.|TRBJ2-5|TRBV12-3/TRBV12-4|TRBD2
TGTGCCAGCAGTCCCCCGGGGGGGGTCCAAGAGACCCAGTACTTC
CASSPPGGVQETQYF
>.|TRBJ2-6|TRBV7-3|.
TGTGCCAGCAGCCCCTATGTCTCTGGGGCCAACGTCCTGACTTTC
CASSPYVSGANVLTF
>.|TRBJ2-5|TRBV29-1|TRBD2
TGCAGCACTGAGCGGGGGACTCAAGAGACCCAGTACTTC
CSTERGTQETQYF